One sample yielded the 5 T cell receptor beta chains listed below, sequenced in a study of a mutant IDH1 vaccine in newly diagnosed glioma. Their specific antigens are unknown. Time point indicated: week 23, last vaccination. Topical imiquimod accompanied each vaccine dose, which consisted of 300 ug of mutant IDH1 20-mer peptide. Clones were sequenced by immunoSEQ multiplex PCR, and TCRdb holds only the in-frame ones, with some missing. Among about 65,000 clones listed, approximately 85% were seen once. The sequences come from PBMCs, collected from a glioma patient whose treatment included an IDH1 peptide vaccine. The origin of the receptors is a man aged 30 to 45 with glioma.

This clone was detected only a few times. The chain has TRBV19 and TRBJ1-3; 8 nucleotides align to TRBD1. V trimming: 7 bases; J trimming: 2 bases; junction bases outside the gene matches: 4. The length of the CDR3 is 14 residues. Germline CDR1 reads LNHDA; CDR2 reads SQIVND (reference sequence). Written as DNA, the CDR3 is TGTGCCAGTAAGATGACAGGGGCTGGAAACACCATATATTTT. As protein: CASKMTGAGNTIYF.

This chain connects TRBV5-6 to TRBJ2-5; maybe TRBD2 (6 bases). This CDR3 comprises 17 residues. V dropped 4 bases and J dropped 4 bases, with 23 bases sitting between them. The germline CDR1 and CDR2 sequences are SGHDT and YYEEEE. The CDR3: CASSESGSGLMGETQYF. CDR3 coding DNA: TGTGCCAGCAGCGAAAGTGGGTCGGGACTCATGGGAGAGACCCAGTACTTC.

The chain links TRBV5-1 to TRBJ1-2, with a possible D match to TRBD1 (6 bases). Germline V gene lookup returns CDR1 SGHRS and CDR2 YFSETQ. Trimming shortened V by 0 bases and J by 5 bases, and 14 bases separated the two germline ends. This CDR3 region has 15 residues. CDR3: CASSLGGAPGYGYTF. For the CDR3, the DNA is TGCGCCAGCAGCTTGGGGGGGGCGCCGGGTTATGGCTACACCTTC.

CDR3 nucleotide sequence: TGTGCCAGCTCACCATCTCTGACAGGGGGCAGCTATGGCTACACCTTC. Translation gives CASSPSLTGGSYGYTF. The chain employs TRBV18 and TRBJ1-2, with TRBD1 matching over 10 bases. CDR3 length: 16 amino acids. V shed 2 bases and J 4 bases; nucleotides not matched to a gene: 7. Germline V gives CDR1 KGHSH, CDR2 LQKENI.

The chain carries TRBV5-4 and TRBJ1-2; 8 positions match TRBD1. This CDR3 comprises 15 residues. Looked up from germline, CDR1 is SGHNT and CDR2 is YYREEE (reference sequence). J lost 1 base, V lost 4 bases, and 6 bases had no gene match. The CDR3 loop is CASSQQGVFNYGYTF. In DNA, the CDR3 is TGTGCCAGCAGCCAACAGGGGGTATTTAACTATGGCTACACCTTC.